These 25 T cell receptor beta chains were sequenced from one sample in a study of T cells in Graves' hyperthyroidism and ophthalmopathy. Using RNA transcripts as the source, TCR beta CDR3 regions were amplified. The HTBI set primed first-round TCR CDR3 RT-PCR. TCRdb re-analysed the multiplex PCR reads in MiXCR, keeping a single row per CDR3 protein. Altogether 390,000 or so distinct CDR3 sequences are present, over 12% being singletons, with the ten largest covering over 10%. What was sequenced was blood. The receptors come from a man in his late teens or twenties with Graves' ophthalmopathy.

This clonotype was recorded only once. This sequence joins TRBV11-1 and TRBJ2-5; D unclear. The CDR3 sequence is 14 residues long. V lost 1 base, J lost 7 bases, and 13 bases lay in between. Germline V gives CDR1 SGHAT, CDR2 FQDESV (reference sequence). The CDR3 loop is CASSLGGPLGTQYF. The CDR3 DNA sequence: TGTGCCAGCAGCTTAGGAGGCCCCCTCGGGACCCAGTACTTC.

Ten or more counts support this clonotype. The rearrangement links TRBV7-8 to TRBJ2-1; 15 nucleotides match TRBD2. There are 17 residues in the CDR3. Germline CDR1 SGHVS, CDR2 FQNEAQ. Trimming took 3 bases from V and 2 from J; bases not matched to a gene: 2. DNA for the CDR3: TGTGCCAGCAGCTTCAGGACTAGCGGGGGGGCCTACAATGAGCAGTTCTTC. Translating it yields CASSFRTSGGAYNEQFF. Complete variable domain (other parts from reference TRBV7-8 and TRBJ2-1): GAGVSQSPRYKVAKRGQDVALRCDPISGHVSLFWYQQALGQGPEFLTYFQNEAQLDKSGLPSDRFFAERPEGSVSTLKIQRTQQEDSAVYLCASSFRTSGGAYNEQFFGPGTRLTVL.

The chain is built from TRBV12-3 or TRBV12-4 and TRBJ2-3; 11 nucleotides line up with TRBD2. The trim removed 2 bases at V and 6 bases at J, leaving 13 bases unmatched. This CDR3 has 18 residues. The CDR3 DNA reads TGTGCCAGCAGTTTAAGGGCCGTACTAGCGGGAGAAAGTGATACGCAGTATTTT. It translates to CASSLRAVLAGESDTQYF.

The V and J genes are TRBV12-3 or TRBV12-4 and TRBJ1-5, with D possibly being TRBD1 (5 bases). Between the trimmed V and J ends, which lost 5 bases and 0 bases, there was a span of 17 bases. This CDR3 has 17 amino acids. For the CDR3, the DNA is TGTGCCAGCAGTCCGCCCGGGGGAAAATATAGCAATCAGCCCCAGCATTTT. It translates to CASSPPGGKYSNQPQHF.

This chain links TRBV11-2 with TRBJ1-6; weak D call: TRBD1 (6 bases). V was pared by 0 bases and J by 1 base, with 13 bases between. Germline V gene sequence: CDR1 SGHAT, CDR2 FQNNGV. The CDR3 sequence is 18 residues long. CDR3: CASSLESWGLSYNSPLHF. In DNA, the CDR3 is TGTGCCAGCAGCTTAGAGAGCTGGGGGCTATCCTATAATTCACCCCTCCACTTT.

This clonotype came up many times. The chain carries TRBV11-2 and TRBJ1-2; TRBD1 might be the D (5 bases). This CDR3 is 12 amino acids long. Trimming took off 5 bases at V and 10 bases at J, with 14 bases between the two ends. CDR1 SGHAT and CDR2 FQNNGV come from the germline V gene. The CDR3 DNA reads TGTGCCAGCAGCCCCCCGACGGGGACCTACACCTTC. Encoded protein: CASSPPTGTYTF.

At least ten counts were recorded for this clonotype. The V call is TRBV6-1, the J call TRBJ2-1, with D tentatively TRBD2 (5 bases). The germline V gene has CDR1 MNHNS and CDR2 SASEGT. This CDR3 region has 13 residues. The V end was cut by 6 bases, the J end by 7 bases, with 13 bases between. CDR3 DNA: TGTGCCAGCAGCCGGGGAGAGGTGAATGAGCAGTTCTTC. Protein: CASSRGEVNEQFF.

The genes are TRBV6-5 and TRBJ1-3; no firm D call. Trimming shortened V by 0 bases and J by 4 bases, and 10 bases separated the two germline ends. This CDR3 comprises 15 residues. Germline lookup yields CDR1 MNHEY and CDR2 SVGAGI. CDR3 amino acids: CASSYSRTDGNTIYF. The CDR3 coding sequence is TGTGCCAGCAGTTACTCACGGACGGACGGAAACACCATATATTTT.

In DNA form, the CDR3 reads TGTGCCAGTAGTATCCCGACTAGCGGAGATTACAATGAGCAGTTCTTC. This translates into CASSIPTSGDYNEQFF. The chain is built from TRBV19 and TRBJ2-1; TRBD2 matches at 9 bases. V shed 3 bases, J shed 4 bases, and the junction held 7 bases outside the gene matches. Looked up from germline, CDR1 is LNHDA and CDR2 is SQIVND (reference sequence). This CDR3 is 16 amino acids long.

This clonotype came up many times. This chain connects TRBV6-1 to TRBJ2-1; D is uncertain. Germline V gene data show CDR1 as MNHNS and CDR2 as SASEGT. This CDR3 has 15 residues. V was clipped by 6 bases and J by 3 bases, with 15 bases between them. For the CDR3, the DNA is TGTGCCAGCAGCGTAAGGGTGGTCGGCTACAATGAGCAGTTCTTC. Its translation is CASSVRVVGYNEQFF.

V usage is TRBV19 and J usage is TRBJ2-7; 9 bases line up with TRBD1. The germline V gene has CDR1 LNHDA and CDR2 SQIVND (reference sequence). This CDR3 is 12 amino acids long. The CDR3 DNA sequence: TGTACCACTGGACAGGGGATTTACGAGCAGTACTTC. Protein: CTTGQGIYEQYF.

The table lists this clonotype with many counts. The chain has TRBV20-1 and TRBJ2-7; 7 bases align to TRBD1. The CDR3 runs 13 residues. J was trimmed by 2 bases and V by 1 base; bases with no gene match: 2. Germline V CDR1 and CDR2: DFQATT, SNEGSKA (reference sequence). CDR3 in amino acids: CSARARGTYEQYF. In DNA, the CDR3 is TGCAGTGCTAGAGCCAGGGGGACCTACGAGCAGTACTTC.

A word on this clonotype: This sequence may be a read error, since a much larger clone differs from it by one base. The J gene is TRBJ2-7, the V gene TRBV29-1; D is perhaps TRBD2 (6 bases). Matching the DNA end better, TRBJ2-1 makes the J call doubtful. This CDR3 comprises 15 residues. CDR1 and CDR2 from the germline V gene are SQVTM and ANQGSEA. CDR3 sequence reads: CSVEGGRFLSYEQFF. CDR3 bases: TGCAGCGTTGAAGGTGGGAGGTTCCTCTCCTACGAGCAGTTCTTC.

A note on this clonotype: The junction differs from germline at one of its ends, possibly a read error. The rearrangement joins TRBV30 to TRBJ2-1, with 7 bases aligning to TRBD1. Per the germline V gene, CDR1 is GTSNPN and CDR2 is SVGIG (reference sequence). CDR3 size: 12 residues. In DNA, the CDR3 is TGTGCCTGGAGGGAGGACGGGACAGAGCAGTCCTTC. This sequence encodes CAWREDGTEQSF.

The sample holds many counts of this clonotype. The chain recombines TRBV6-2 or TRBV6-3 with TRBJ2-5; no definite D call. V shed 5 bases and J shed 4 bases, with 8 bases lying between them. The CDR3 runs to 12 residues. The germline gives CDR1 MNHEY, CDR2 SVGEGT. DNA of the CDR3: TGTGCCAGCAGTGGGGTCGGAGAGACCCAGTACTTC. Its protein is CASSGVGETQYF.

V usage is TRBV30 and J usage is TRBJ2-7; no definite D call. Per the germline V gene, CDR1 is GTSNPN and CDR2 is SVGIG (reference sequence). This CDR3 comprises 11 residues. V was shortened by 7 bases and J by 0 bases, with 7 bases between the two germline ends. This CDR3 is CAYSGSYEQYF. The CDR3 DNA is TGTGCCTACAGTGGCTCCTACGAGCAGTACTTC.

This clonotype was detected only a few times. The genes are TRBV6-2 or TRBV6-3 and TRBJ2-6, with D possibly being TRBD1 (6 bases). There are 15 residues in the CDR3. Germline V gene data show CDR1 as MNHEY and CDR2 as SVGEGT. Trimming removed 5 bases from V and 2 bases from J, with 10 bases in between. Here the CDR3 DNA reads TGTGCCAGCAGTCTAACAGGGCCTGGGGCCAACGTCCTGACTTTC. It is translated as CASSLTGPGANVLTF.

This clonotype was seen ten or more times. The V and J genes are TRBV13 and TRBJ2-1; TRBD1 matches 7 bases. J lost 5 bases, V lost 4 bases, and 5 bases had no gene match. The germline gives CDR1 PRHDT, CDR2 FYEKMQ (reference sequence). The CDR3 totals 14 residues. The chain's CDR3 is CASSSDRNNNEQFF. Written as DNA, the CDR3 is TGTGCCAGCAGCTCGGACAGGAATAACAATGAGCAGTTCTTC.

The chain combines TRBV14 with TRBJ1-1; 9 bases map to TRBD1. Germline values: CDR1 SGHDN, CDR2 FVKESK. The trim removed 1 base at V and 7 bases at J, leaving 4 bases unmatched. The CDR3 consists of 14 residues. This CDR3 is CASSQGQGDGEAFF. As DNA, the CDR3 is TGTGCCAGCAGCCAAGGACAGGGGGACGGTGAAGCTTTCTTT.

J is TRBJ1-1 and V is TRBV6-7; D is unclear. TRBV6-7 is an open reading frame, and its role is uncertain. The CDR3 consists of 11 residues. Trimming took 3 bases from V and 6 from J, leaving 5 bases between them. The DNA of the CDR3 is TGTGCCAGCAGTTATGAAGCTGAAGCTTTCTTT. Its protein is CASSYEAEAFF.

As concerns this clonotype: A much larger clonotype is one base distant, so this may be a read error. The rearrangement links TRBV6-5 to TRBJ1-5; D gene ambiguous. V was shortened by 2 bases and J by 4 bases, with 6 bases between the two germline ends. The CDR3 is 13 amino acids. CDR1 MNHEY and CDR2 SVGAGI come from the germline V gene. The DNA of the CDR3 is TGTGCCAGCAGTTACGACGGGAATCAGCCCCAGCATTTT. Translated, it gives CASSYDGNQPQHF.

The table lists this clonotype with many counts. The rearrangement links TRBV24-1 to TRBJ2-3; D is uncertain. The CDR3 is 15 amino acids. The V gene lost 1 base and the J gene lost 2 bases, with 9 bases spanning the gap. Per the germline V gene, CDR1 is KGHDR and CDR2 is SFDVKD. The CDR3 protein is CATSDFSPDTDTQYF. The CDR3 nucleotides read TGTGCCACCAGTGATTTCAGTCCCGACACAGATACGCAGTATTTT.

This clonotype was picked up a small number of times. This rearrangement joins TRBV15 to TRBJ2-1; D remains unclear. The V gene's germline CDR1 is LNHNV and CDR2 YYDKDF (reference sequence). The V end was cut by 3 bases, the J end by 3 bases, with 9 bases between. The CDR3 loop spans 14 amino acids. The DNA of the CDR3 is TGTGCCACCAGCAGCTCTGGCATCTACAATGAGCAGTTCTTC. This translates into CATSSSGIYNEQFF. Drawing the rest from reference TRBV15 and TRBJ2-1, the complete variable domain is DAMVIQNPRYQVTQFGKPVTLSCSQTLNHNVMYWYQQKSSQAPKLLFHYYDKDFNNEADTPDNFQSRRPNTSFCFLDIRSPGLGDTAMYLCATSSSGIYNEQFFGPGTRLTVL.

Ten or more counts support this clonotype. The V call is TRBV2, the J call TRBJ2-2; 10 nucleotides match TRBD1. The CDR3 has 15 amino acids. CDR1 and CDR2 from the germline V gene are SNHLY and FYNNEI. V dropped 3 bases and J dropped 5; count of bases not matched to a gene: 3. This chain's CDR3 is CASSDRGQGTGELFF. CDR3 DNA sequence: TGTGCCAGCAGTGATCGGGGACAGGGGACCGGGGAGCTGTTTTTT.

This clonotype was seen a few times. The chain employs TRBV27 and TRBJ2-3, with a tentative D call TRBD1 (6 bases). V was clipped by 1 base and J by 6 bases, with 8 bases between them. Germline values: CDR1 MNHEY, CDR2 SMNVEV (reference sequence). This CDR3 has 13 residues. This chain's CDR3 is CASSLWTADTQYF. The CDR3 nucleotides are TGTGCCAGCAGTTTATGGACAGCGGATACGCAGTATTTT.